This TCR beta chain was observed in a study of CD8 T cells in ankylosing spondylitis. It was by quantitative 5'-RACE with molecular barcodes that TCR beta libraries were made. TCRdb used MiXCR to reprocess the 5' RACE reads, holding one entry per CDR3 protein. This sample has under 950,000 distinct CDR3 sequences, with 15% to 20% found just once. Study outcomes and limitations: Clones linked to disease were reported to show significant enrichment in matched ankylosing spondylitis synovial fluid. Prior literature has documented some motif variants in synovial fluid and blood from reactive arthritis. A CD8+ phenotype characterized the disease-linked clones, which were relatively rare in peripheral blood. Blood of patients with ankylosing spondylitis appeared to be characterized by a TCR beta motif of eight or nine highly homologous variants.

Trimming removed 5 bases from V and 7 bases from J; junction bases left unmatched: 6. The CDR3 runs to 15 residues. Germline V gene data show CDR1 as SEHNR and CDR2 as FQNEAQ (reference sequence). Comment on this clonotype: Its cognate antigen is unknown.

Sequencing input: blood, either unsorted or a sorted T cell fraction (not recorded which). V and J are TRBV7-9 and TRBJ2-1; TRBD2 aligns across 12 bases. The receptor was isolated from a male donor with ankylosing spondylitis. The CDR3 is CASSNPSGGVNEQFF. CDR3 bases: TGTGCCAGCAGCAACCCTAGCGGGGGGGTTAATGAGCAGTTCTTC.